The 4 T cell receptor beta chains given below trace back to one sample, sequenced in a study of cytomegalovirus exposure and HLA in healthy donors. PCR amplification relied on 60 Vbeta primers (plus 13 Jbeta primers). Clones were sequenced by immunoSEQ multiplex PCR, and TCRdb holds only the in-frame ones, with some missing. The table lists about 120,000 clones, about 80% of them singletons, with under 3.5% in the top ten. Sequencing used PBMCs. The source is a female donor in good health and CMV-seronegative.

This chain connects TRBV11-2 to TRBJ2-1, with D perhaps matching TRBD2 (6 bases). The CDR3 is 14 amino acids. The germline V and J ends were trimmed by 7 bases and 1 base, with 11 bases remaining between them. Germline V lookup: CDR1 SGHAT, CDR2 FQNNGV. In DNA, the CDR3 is TGTGCCAGCAACGGGGGAACTTCCTACAATGAGCAGTTCTTC. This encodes CASNGGTSYNEQFF.

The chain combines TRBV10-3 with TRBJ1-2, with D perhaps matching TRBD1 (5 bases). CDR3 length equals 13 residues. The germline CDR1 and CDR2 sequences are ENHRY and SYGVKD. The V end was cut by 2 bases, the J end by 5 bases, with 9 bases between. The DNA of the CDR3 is TGTGCCATCAGTGAGGCAGGGAGGTATGGCTACACCTTC. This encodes CAISEAGRYGYTF.

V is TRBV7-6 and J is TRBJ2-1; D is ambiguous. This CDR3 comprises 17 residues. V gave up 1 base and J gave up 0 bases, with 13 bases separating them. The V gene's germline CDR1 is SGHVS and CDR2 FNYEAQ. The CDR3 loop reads CASSLDKQSLSYNEQFF. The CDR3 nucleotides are TGTGCCAGCAGCTTAGACAAACAGAGCCTCTCCTACAATGAGCAGTTCTTC.

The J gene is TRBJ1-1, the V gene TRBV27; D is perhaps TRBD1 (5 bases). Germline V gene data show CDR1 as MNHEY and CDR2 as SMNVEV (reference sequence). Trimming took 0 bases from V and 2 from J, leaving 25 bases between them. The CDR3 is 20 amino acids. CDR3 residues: CASSLSVQEEVFGGNTEAFF. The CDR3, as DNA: TGTGCCAGCAGTTTATCGGTACAGGAAGAAGTATTCGGTGGAAACACTGAAGCTTTCTTT.